The T cell receptor beta chain described here comes from a study of T-cell memory formation after mild COVID-19. Looking at the study overall: Largely, the TCR clusters proved donor specific.

Germline V gene data show CDR1 as MNHEY and CDR2 as SVGAGI. The CDR3 consists of 16 residues. V gave up 6 bases and J gave up 6 bases; unmatched junction bases: 12. This clonotype occurred a few times. Its antigen is unidentified. Findings of the study overall: Some SARS-CoV-2-responding clones were already detected in memory before infection. Contracting CD4+ clones sat mainly in CM and EM; CD8+ in EMRA.

TCRdb re-called the 5' RACE reads through MiXCR, storing one row per CDR3 protein. Seen here are about 430,000 distinct CDR3 sequences, about 20% observed once, and the top ten hold roughly 21%. The J gene is TRBJ2-2, the V gene TRBV6-5; 8 nucleotides match TRBD2. This receptor was identified in a man aged 18 to 29 who had mild COVID-19 (a few samples of this study predate the infection). Cell type and time point are not known. Sequenced input: PBMCs or a T cell subset sorted from them (not recorded which). The CDR3 loop reads CASSSRRGAIPGELFF. The CDR3 DNA follows: TGTGCCAGCAGCTCCCGGCGGGGGGCTATTCCCGGGGAGCTGTTTTTT.